Listed below are T cell receptor beta chains from one sample, sequenced in a study of cytomegalovirus exposure and HLA in healthy donors. Sequencing used immunoSEQ multiplex PCR; TCRdb keeps in-frame clones, though not all of them. The repertoire holds fewer than 250,000 clones, with roughly 83% as singletons. The sequencing input was PBMCs. Receptors were obtained from a woman aged 18-30 years in good health and CMV-seronegative. The conserved cysteine and the conserved F or W are not part of the CDR3 here.

j_gene | v_gene | CDR3aa
TRBJ2-3 | TRBV29-1 | SVEEGGSITDTQY
TRBJ2-1 | TRBV27 | ASSFRAGGPGEQF
TRBJ2-1 | TRBV15 | ATSRDPGLATEQF
TRBJ2-5 | TRBV10-1 | ASSETHGETQY
TRBJ2-1 | TRBV27 | ASRQGGNEQF
TRBJ2-1 | TRBV25-1 | ASSESGGAASSYNEQF
TRBJ2-4 | TRBV4-1 | ASSQLNLAKNIQY
TRBJ2-7 | TRBV18 | ASSPGLASYEQY
TRBJ1-1 | TRBV20-1 | SALSYTEAF
TRBJ1-1 | TRBV5-4 | ASSLGVYTGTNTEAF
TRBJ2-7 | TRBV6-5 | ASTRVAGGYEQY
TRBJ1-4 | TRBV28 | ASSLRLVPGQSVF
TRBJ2-1 | TRBV2 | ASSERERAGGREQF
TRBJ1-1 | TRBV10-3 | AISDHPNPPEAF
TRBJ2-3 | TRBV15 | ATSRTSGSTDTQY
TRBJ2-5 | TRBV11-2 | ASSSPRRGHETQY
TRBJ2-1 | TRBV9 | ASSGEEQF
TRBJ2-4 | TRBV19 | ASSPQLAKNIQY
TRBJ2-7 | TRBV27 | ASSHYRGVPYEQY
TRBJ2-5 | TRBV5-1 | ASSSGSQETQY
TRBJ1-1 | TRBV5-1 | ASSLTQGTGEAF
TRBJ1-2 | TRBV29-1 | SVETGETYGYT
TRBJ1-6 | TRBV7-2 | ASSLQAGNSPPH
TRBJ1-5 | TRBV6-1 | ASSTTGGYQPQH
TRBJ2-1 | TRBV5-1 | ASSLTGEANEQF
TRBJ1-1 | TRBV6-1 | ASKTTGGLTEAF
TRBJ2-7 | TRBV2 | ASSEDLPGQGGAYEQY
TRBJ2-7 | TRBV7-2 | ASSLVIGGSMYEQY